This T cell receptor (beta chain) appears in the sequencing data of a study of T cell repertoires in cytomegalovirus infection. Study as a whole: Recently described HLA-C-restricted plus well-studied HLA-B-restricted CMV epitopes were used. From public TCR beta signatures came an indication of both CMV infection and matching HLA type. General study points: HLA-C-restricted, CMV-specific TCR beta clonotypes were dominant ex vivo.

For this clonotype: The target antigen is unknown.

TCRdb passed the reads through MiXCR, listing each CDR3 protein once. The sample shows around 540,000 distinct CDR3 sequences, more than 30% of them seen only once. This CDR3 comprises 15 residues. Germline CDR1 is SGHAT and CDR2 is FQNNGV. V lost 5 bases, J lost 8 bases, and 19 bases lay in between. The chain has TRBV11-2 and TRBJ2-1; maybe TRBD2 (6 bases). Sequences were derived from cultured PBMCs, sampled from culture after CMV antigen stimulation. The TCR sequence derives from a human donor in good health (CMV status not recorded). Some clones in this sample may be carry-over from other donors' samples. CDR3 sequence (DNA): TGTGCCAGCAGCGGCTATCGGCTAGCGAGGCATGAGCAGTTCTTC. Protein sequence: CASSGYRLARHEQFF.